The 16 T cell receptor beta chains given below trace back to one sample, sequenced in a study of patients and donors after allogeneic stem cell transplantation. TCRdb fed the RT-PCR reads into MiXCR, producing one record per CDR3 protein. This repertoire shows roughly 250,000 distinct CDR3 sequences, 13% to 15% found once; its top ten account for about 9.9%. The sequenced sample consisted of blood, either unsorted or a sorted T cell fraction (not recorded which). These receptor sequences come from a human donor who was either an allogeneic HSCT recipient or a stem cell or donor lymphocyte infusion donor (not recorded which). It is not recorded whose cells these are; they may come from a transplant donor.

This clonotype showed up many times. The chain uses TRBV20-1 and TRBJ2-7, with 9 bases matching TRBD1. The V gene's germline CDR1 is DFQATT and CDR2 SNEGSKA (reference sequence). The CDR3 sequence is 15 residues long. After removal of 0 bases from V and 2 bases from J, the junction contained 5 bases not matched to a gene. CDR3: CSARDGTGYAYEQYF. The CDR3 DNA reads TGCAGTGCTAGAGACGGGACAGGGTATGCCTACGAGCAGTACTTC.

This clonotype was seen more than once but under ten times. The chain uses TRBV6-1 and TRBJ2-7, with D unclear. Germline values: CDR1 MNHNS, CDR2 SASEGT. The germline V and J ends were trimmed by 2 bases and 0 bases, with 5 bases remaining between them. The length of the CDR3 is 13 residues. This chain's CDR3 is CASSESTSYEQYF. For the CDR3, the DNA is TGTGCCAGCAGTGAATCCACCTCCTACGAGCAGTACTTC.

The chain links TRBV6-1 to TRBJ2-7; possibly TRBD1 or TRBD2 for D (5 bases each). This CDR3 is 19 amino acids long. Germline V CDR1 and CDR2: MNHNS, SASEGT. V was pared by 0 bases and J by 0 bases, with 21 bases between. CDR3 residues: CASSEAVWRNGAFSYEQYF. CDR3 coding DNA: TGTGCCAGCAGTGAAGCGGTTTGGCGAAACGGGGCCTTCTCCTACGAGCAGTACTTC.

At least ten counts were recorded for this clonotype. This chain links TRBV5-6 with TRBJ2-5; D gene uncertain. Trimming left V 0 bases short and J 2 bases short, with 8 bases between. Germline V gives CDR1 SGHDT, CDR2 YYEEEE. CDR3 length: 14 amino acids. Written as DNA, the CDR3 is TGTGCCAGCAGCTTGGCTGACTTGCAAGAGACCCAGTACTTC. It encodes CASSLADLQETQYF.

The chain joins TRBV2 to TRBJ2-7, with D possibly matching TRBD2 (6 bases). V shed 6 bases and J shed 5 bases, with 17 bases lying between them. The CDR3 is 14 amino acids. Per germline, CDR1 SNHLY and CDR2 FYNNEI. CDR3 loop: CASRRGGYSDEQYF. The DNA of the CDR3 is TGTGCCAGCAGGCGAGGAGGGTATAGTGACGAGCAGTACTTC.

CDR3 in amino acids: CASSLATGITGELFF. CDR3 DNA: TGTGCCAGCAGTCTAGCGACAGGGATCACCGGGGAGCTGTTTTTT. The chain links TRBV28 to TRBJ2-2, with a weak D call TRBD1 (7 bases). The CDR3 extends over 15 amino acids. The V end lost 5 bases, the J end lost 4 bases, and 14 bases lay between the germline ends. Germline V gives CDR1 MDHEN, CDR2 SYDVKM.

The CDR3 protein is CASSSDGTSGKVQYF. CDR3 coding DNA: TGCGCCAGCAGCTCGGATGGTACTAGCGGGAAGGTGCAGTATTTT. The chain recombines TRBV5-1 with TRBJ2-3, with 10 bases aligning to TRBD2. The V segment lost 3 bases and the J segment 11 bases; nucleotides outside the gene matches: 12. Germline CDR1 is SGHRS and CDR2 is YFSETQ. The CDR3 is made up of 15 amino acids.

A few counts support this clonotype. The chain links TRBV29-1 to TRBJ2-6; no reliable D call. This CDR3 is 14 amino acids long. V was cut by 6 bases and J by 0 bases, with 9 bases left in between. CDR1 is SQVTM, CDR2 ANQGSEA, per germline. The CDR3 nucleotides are TGCAGCGTCTCGGGTTCCTCTGGGGCCAACGTCCTGACTTTC. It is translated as CSVSGSSGANVLTF.

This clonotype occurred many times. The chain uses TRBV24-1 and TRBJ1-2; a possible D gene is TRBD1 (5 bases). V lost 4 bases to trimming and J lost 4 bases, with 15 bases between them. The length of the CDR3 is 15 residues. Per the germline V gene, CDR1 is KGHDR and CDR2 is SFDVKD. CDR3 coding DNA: TGTGCCACCAGTGACTCCGACGGGACTCTCTATGGCTACACCTTC. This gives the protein CATSDSDGTLYGYTF.

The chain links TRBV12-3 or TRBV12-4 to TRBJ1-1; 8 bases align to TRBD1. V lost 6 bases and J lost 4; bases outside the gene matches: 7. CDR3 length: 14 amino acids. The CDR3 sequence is CASRFRGPSTEAFF. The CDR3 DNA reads TGTGCCAGCAGATTCAGGGGGCCGAGCACTGAAGCTTTCTTT.

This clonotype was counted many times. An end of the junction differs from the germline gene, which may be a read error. The CDR3 coding sequence is TGCGCCAGCAGCTGGACCGGGACTAGCTCCCACAATGAGCAGTTCTTC. This translates into CASSWTGTSSHNEQFF. The chain employs TRBV5-1 and TRBJ2-1; 9 positions match TRBD2. Per the germline V gene, CDR1 is SGHRS and CDR2 is YFSETQ. There are 16 residues in the CDR3.

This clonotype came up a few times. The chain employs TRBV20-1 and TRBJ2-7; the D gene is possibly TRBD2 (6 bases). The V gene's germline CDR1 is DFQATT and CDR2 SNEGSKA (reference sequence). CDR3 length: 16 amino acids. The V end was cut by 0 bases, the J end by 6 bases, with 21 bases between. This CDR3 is CSARDGSAGGGGEQYF. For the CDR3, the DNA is TGCAGTGCTAGAGATGGCTCGGCAGGTGGGGGAGGCGAGCAGTACTTC.

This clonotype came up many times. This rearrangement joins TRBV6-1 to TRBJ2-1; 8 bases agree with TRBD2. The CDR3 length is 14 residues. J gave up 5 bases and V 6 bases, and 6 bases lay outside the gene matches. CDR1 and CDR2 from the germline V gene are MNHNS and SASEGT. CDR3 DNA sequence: TGTGCCAGCAGGACTAGCGTACTGAACAATGAGCAGTTCTTC. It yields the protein CASRTSVLNNEQFF.

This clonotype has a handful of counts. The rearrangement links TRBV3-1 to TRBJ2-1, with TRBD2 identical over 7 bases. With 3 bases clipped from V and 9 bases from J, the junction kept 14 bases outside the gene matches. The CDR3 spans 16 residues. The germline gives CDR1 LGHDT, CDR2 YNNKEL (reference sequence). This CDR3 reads CASSQRGLTFRGEQFF. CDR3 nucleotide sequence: TGTGCCAGCAGCCAGCGGGGACTAACTTTTCGGGGTGAGCAGTTCTTC.

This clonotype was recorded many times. DNA for the CDR3: TGCGCCAGCAGCAAGGGTAGGGCAGGCATGAACACTGAAGCTTTCTTT. Encoded protein: CASSKGRAGMNTEAFF. The gene calls are TRBV5-1 and TRBJ1-1; D gene uncertain. The CDR3 spans 16 residues. CDR1 and CDR2 (germline): SGHRS, YFSETQ. The V end was cut by 4 bases, the J end by 0 bases, with 16 bases between.

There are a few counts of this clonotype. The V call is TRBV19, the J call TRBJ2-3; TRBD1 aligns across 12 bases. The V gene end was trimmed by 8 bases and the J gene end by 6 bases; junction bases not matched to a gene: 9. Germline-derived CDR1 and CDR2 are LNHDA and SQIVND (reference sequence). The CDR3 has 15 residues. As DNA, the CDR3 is TGTGCCAGTGGGGACAGGGGGCTAACGGGGGATACGCAGTATTTT. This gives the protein CASGDRGLTGDTQYF.